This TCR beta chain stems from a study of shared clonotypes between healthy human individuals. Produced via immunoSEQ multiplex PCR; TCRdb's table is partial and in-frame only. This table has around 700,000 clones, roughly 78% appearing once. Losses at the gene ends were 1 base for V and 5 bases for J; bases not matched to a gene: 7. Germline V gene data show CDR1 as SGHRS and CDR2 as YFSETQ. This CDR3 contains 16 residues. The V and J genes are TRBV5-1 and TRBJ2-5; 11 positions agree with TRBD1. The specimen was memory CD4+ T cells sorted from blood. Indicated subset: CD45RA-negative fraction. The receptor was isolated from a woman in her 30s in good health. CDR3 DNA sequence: TGCGCCAGCAGCTTGAACACTGGACAGGGGGCTGAGACCCAGTACTTC. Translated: CASSLNTGQGAETQYF.